Below, one TCR beta chain is given with its context. The target antigen is unknown. This specimen belongs to a study of cytomegalovirus exposure and HLA in healthy donors. The study, taken as a whole, reports: Available immune exposure information covered CMV serostatus only. Sequencing likely caused a cluster of highly shared sequence variants. Later on, a genetic analysis was performed. It linked a missense variant in DCLRE1C with V- and J-gene trimming of TCR beta.

A multiplex PCR was run with 60 Vbeta primers and 13 Jbeta primers. This table comes from immunoSEQ multiplex PCR, and its TCRdb copy is limited to in-frame clones, with some not included. The data show around 140,000 clones, 60% to 85% seen once. The CDR3 is 14 residues long. Trimming stripped 1 base from V and 6 bases from J, with 15 bases between. Germline loops: CDR1 GTSNPN, CDR2 SVGIG (reference sequence). The chain links TRBV30 to TRBJ2-5, with D perhaps TRBD1 (5 bases). This receptor was obtained from a middle-aged man in good health and CMV-seropositive. Material for sequencing was PBMCs. The DNA of the CDR3 is TGTGCCTGGAGTGAAGGCCAGGGCTGGAAGACCCAGTACTTC. It specifies CAWSEGQGWKTQYF.